This TCR beta chain was obtained from a study of shared clonotypes between healthy human individuals. Trimming pared 1 base from V and 3 bases from J, leaving 5 bases between. This CDR3 region has 13 residues. The germline V gene has CDR1 MNHEY and CDR2 SMNVEV (reference sequence). CD8 cells regarded as naive lacked CD45RO, were positively chosen for CCR7, and omitted terminally differentiated effector memory CD45RA+ cells. Profiled with immunoSEQ multiplex PCR; TCRdb holds only in-frame clones, not every one. The data contain some 2.1 million clones, just under 95% of them singletons. The V and J genes are TRBV27 and TRBJ2-3; no definite D call. The sequenced sample was naive CD8+ T cells from PBMCs. The clonotype comes from a man aged 18 to 29 in good health. Some clones in this sample may be carry-over from other donors' samples. DNA for the CDR3: TGTGCCAGCAGTTTATATCAGACAGATACGCAGTATTTT. This encodes CASSLYQTDTQYF.